This TCR beta chain was captured by sequencing in a study of CD8+CD57+ T cells in acquired aplastic anemia. Whole-study context: When averaged, DNA from sorted CD4+ and CD8+ cells came to approximately 3.2 ug. Findings of the study overall: Fewer than 35 shared CD8+ CDR3s appeared highly expressed within patients' immunodominant clones.

Genomic DNA templated the TCR beta VDJ and CDR3 profiling. MiXCR, applied by TCRdb to the reads, yields one record per CDR3 protein. The data hold approximately 250,000 distinct CDR3 sequences, with approximately 86% observed a single time. A word on this clonotype: Its specificity is not known. The conserved phenylalanine or tryptophan normally closing the CDR3 is absent here, so this likely arose from a read error. The DNA is left out, because the CDR3 cannot be placed on it with certainty; the CDR3 is given as TCRdb lists it.

Patients sequenced had flow cytometry evidence of CD8+CD57+ cell expansion. No therapy was given to patients before blood sampling. From germline, CDR1 is LNHDA and CDR2 SQIVND (reference sequence). The CDR3 numbers 16 amino acids, ends counted. The specimen sequenced was sorted CD4+, CD8+, or CD8+CD57+ T cells (not recorded which) from PBMCs. This clonotype originated in a human donor with aplastic anemia. The chain has TRBV19 and TRBJ2-1; the D call in the table, TRBD2, was not verified against the DNA. The CDR3 region is CASSIASGNYNEQFFV.